This TCR beta chain was recovered during a study of blood T cell repertoires in COVID-19 (dated by TCRdb to about 2020). Some background on the complete study: The collaborator samples originated in the United States, Italy and Spain and spanned the acute and convalescent phases of COVID-19. The material from the prospective study consisted of cDNA or gDNA derived from T cells, B-cell-depleted T cells, or PBMCs. Deeply sampled blood TCRbeta repertoires from subjects exposed to, actively infected with, or recovered from COVID-19 were included in the dataset. Samples were obtained from the ongoing ImmuneRACE study (first 160 participants) and from 950 to 1,500 subjects provided by 6 global collaborators. The repertoires were released in a freely available public database intended as a resource for research on the immune response to SARS-CoV-2. A de-identified subject ID, COVID-19 status, age in years and sex were almost always included in the sample metadata. Where available, HLA class I and class II types were obtained from metadata supplied by the sample provider rather than from assay-based typing.

Whole blood was collected in K2EDTA tubes by collaborating institutions according to the institutions' own protocols. For TCRbeta analysis, collaborator samples were shipped as frozen whole blood, as isolated PBMCs, or as DNA extracted from either sample type. This clone was recorded only once. It has no known antigen specificity. No clone much larger than this one lies a single base away; base qualities are absent. Findings and caveats that apply to the study as a whole: Clinical and demographic metadata were provided uncurated, with the amount varying by source and participant.

The CDR3 runs 14 residues from the cysteine to the phenylalanine. Here the CDR3 DNA is all that survives: 42 bases in frame from base 1. Per the germline V gene, SGHTA is the CDR1 and FQGNSA is the CDR2. V loses 11 bases at its end and J loses 9 bases; junction bases beyond the gene matches: 10. TCRbeta CDR3 regions were amplified from genomic DNA using the immunoSEQ Assay, a bias-controlled multiplex PCR. The authors' pipeline ran thus. The number of nucleated cells in each sample was estimated from the amplification of reference gene primers within the assay. To quantify the absolute abundance of each unique TCRbeta CDR3 rearrangement, sequence reads were collapsed and filtered. For each sample, productive Simpson clonality was calculated as the square root of Simpson's diversity index over productive rearrangements. TCRdb limited this immuneACCESS table to in-frame rearrangements with V and J called. A share of clones is missing; checked studies link under half to unresolved V genes, and the rest is unexplained. The V and J calls and clone size are taken from that table; D and trimming were inferred from the DNA. For this sample the table gives roughly 100,000 clones, of which approximately 80% were detected only once. Jointly, the top ten make up approximately 9.8% of the sample.

The TCR comes from a man in his 60s with active or convalescent COVID-19. The chain is made from TRBV7-2 and TRBJ2-3; 14 middle bases align to TRBD2. The sequencing sample was made of peripheral blood. The CDR3 region has the sequence CALLDGLAGGTQYF. The nucleotide sequence is TGTGCCCTACTAGACGGACTAGCGGGGGGCACGCAGTATTTT.